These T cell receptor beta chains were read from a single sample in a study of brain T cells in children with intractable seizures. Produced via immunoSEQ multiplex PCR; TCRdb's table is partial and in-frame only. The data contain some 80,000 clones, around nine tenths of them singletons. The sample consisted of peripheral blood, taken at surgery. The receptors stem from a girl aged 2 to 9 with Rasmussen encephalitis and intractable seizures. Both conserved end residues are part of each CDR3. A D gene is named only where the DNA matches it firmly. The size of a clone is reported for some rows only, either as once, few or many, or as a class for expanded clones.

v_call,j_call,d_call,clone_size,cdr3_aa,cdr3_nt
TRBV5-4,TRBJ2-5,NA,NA,CASSLVGMETQYF,TGTGCCAGCAGCTTGGTAGGGATGGAGACCCAGTACTTC
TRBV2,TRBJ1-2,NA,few,CASPIGGGGYTF,TGTGCCAGCCCAATCGGGGGTGGAGGCTACACCTTC
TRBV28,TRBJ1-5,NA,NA,CASSWGTQPQHF,TGTGCCAGCAGTTGGGGGACTCAGCCCCAGCATTTT
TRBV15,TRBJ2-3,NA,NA,CATRTGLTDTQYF,TGTGCCACCAGGACGGGCCTCACAGATACGCAGTATTTT
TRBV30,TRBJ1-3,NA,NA,CAWSVIWDTIYF,TGTGCCTGGAGTGTTATCTGGGACACCATATATTTT
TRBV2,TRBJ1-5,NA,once,CASSEGRGNQPQHF,TGTGCCAGCAGTGAGGGCAGGGGCAATCAGCCCCAGCATTTT
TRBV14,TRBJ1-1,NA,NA,CASSQEGGLVRNTEAFF,TGTGCCAGCAGCCAAGAGGGGGGGCTGGTGCGGAACACTGAAGCTTTCTTT
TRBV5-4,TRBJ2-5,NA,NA,CASSSNRAVETQYF,TGTGCCAGCAGCTCAAACAGGGCGGTTGAGACCCAGTACTTC
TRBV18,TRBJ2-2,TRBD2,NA,CASSPGGLVNTGELFF,TGTGCCAGCTCGCCCGGGGGACTAGTGAACACCGGGGAGCTGTTTTTT
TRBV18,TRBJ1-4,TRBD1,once,CASSVDRGRGEKLFF,TGTGCCAGCTCCGTAGACAGGGGGCGCGGTGAAAAACTGTTTTTT
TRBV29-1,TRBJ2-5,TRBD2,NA,CSVGVAGGLQETQYF,TGCAGCGTTGGGGTAGCGGGGGGCCTCCAAGAGACCCAGTACTTC
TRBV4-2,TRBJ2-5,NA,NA,CASSRDYQGVETQYF,TGTGCCAGCAGCCGAGATTACCAGGGTGTAGAGACCCAGTACTTC
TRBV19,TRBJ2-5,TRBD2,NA,CASRRTSGGARQETQYF,TGTGCCAGTAGGAGGACTAGCGGGGGGGCGCGGCAAGAGACCCAGTACTTC
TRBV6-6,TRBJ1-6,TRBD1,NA,CASSPGQGYGSLHF,TGTGCCAGCAGCCCCGGACAGGGATACGGATCTCTCCACTTT
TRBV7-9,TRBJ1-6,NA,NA,CASSSISANSPLHF,TGTGCCAGCAGCTCGATTTCAGCGAATTCACCCCTCCACTTT
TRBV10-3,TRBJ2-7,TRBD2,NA,CAIRKTSAVTYEQYF,TGTGCCATCAGGAAAACTAGCGCGGTGACATACGAGCAGTACTTC
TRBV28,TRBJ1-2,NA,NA,CATEGNYGYTF,TGTGCCACAGAGGGTAACTATGGCTACACCTTC
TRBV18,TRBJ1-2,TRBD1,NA,CASQGQGSGYTF,TGTGCCAGCCAGGGACAGGGATCGGGCTACACCTTC
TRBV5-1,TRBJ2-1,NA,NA,CASSGSMDEQFF,TGCGCCAGCAGCGGGAGTATGGATGAGCAGTTCTTC
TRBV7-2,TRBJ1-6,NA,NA,CASSKGSIHSPLHF,TGTGCCAGCAGCAAGGGCTCAATACATTCACCCCTCCACTTT
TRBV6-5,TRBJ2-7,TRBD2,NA,CASSYSGAGVYEQYF,TGTGCCAGCAGTTACTCAGGAGCGGGAGTTTACGAGCAGTACTTC
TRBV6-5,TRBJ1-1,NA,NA,CASSASRNTEAFF,TGTGCCAGCAGCGCGTCAAGGAACACTGAAGCTTTCTTT
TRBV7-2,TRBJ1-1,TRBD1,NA,CASSPYRDRRRAEAFF,TGTGCCAGCAGCCCGTACCGGGACAGGAGAAGGGCTGAAGCTTTCTTT
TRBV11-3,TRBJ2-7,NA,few,CASSEGWEQYF,TGTGCCAGCAGCGAGGGTTGGGAGCAGTACTTC
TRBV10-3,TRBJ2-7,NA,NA,CAISYRDSSYEQYF,TGTGCCATCAGTTACCGGGACTCCTCCTACGAGCAGTACTTC
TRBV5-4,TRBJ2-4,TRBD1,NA,CASSAGTGLIQYF,TGTGCCAGCAGCGCCGGGACAGGGCTCATTCAGTACTTC